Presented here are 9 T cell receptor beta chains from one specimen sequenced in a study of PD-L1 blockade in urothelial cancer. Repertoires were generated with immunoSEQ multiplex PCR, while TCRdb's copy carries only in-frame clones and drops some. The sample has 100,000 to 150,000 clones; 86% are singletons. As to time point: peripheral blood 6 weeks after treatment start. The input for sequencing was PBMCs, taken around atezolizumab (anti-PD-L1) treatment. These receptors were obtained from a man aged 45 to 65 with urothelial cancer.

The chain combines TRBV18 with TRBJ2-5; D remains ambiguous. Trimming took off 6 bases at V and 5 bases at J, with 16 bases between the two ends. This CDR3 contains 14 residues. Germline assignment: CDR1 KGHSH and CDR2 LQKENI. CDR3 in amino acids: CASSTPGVLETQYF. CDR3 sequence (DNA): TGTGCCAGCTCTACTCCTGGAGTTTTGGAGACCCAGTACTTC. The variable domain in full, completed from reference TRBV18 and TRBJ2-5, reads NAGVMQNPRHLVRRRGQEARLRCSPMKGHSHVYWYRQLPEEGLKFMVYLQKENIIDESGMPKERFSAEFPKEGPSILRIQQVVRGDSAAYFCASSTPGVLETQYFGPGTRLLVL.

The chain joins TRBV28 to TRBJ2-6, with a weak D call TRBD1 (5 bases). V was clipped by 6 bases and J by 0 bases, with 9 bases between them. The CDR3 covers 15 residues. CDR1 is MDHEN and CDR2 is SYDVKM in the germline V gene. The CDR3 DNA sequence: TGTGCCAGCAGCTATCAGGGCTCTGGGGCCAACGTCCTGACTTTC. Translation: CASSYQGSGANVLTF.

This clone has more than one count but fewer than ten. In nucleotides, the CDR3 is TGTGCCAGCAGCTTCCCCGGGGCAGGGGGCGATGGCTACACCTTC. The encoded protein is CASSFPGAGGDGYTF. V is TRBV5-6 and J is TRBJ1-2; 8 nucleotides align to TRBD1. V was pared by 2 bases and J by 6 bases, with 9 bases of the junction left unmatched. The CDR3 sequence is 15 residues long. CDR1 is SGHDT, CDR2 YYEEEE, per germline.

CDR3 sequence: CASSTRDRVRNEQFF. DNA of the CDR3: TGTGCCAGCAGTACTAGGGACAGGGTCCGCAATGAGCAGTTCTTC. This chain connects TRBV28 to TRBJ2-1, with 9 bases lining up with TRBD1. V was pared by 5 bases and J by 6 bases, with 8 bases of the junction left unmatched. Germline CDR1 and CDR2: MDHEN and SYDVKM. The CDR3 spans 15 residues.

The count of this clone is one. CDR3 sequence: CASSTGAAGYQPQHF. The CDR3 nucleotides are TGTGCCAGCAGTACCGGGGCAGCGGGGTATCAGCCCCAGCATTTT. The V gene is TRBV27, the J gene TRBJ1-5; maybe TRBD1 (5 bases). CDR3 size: 15 residues. V was cut by 5 bases and J by 5 bases, with 16 bases left in between. CDR1 is MNHEY, CDR2 SMNVEV, per germline (reference sequence).

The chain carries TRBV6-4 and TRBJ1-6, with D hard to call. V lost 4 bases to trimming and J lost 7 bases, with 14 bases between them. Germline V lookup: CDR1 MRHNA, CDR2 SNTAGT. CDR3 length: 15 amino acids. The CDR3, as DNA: TGTGCCAGCAGTGCAGTTCGGGGAAACAATTCACCCCTCCACTTT. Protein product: CASSAVRGNNSPLHF.

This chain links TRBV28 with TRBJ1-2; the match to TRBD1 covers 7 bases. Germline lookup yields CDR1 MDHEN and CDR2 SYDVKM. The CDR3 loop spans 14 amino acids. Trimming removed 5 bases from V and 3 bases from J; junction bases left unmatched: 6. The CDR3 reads CASSTGTAHYGYTF. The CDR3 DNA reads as TGTGCCAGCAGTACGGGGACAGCGCACTATGGCTACACCTTC.

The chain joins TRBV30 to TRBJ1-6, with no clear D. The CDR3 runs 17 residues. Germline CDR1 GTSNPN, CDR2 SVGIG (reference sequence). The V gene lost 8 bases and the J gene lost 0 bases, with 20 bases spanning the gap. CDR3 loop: CAGKSGSPSSYNSPLHF. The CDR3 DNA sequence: TGTGCCGGGAAGAGCGGGTCACCGAGCTCCTATAATTCACCCCTCCACTTT.

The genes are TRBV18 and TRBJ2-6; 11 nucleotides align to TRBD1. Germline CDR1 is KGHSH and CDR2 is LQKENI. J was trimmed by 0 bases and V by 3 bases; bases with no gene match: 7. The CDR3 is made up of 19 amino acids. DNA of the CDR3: TGTGCCAGCTCACCTATCCGGGACAGGGGGACCTCTGGGGCCAACGTCCTGACTTTC. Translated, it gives CASSPIRDRGTSGANVLTF.